Listed here are 24 T cell receptor beta chains from one sample, sequenced in a study of shared clonotypes between healthy human individuals. This table comes from immunoSEQ multiplex PCR, and its TCRdb copy is limited to in-frame clones, with some not included. The sample has roughly 1,500,000 clones; approximately 98.5% are singletons. What was sequenced was naive CD4+ T cells sorted from blood. This sample's subset: CD45RA+ positively selected. The receptors stem from a young man in good health.

This sequence joins TRBV6-5 and TRBJ2-1, with TRBD1 matching over 7 bases. Germline V gene data show CDR1 as MNHEY and CDR2 as SVGAGI. The trim removed 6 bases at V and 7 bases at J, leaving 6 bases unmatched. The CDR3 spans 13 residues. In DNA, the CDR3 is TGTGCCAGCAGAGACAGGGTAGGGAATGAGCAGTTCTTC. This encodes CASRDRVGNEQFF.

This chain connects TRBV19 to TRBJ1-1; D is ambiguous. This CDR3 has 16 residues. Germline V gene lookup returns CDR1 LNHDA and CDR2 SQIVND (reference sequence). V was shortened by 8 bases and J by 0 bases, with 19 bases between the two germline ends. The CDR3 here is CASSNSGARMNTEAFF. CDR3 coding DNA: TGTGCCAGTTCCAATTCGGGAGCTCGCATGAACACTGAAGCTTTCTTT.

The chain is built from TRBV28 and TRBJ2-1; D is unresolved. The CDR3 sequence is 15 residues long. Per germline, CDR1 MDHEN and CDR2 SYDVKM. V lost 6 bases to trimming and J lost 5 bases, with 17 bases between them. The CDR3 DNA sequence: TGTGCCAGCAGACCCCGTACGACTTATGACAATGAGCAGTTCTTC. Translated, it gives CASRPRTTYDNEQFF.

The chain has TRBV2 and TRBJ1-4; D is possibly TRBD1 (5 bases). From germline, CDR1 is SNHLY and CDR2 FYNNEI. V dropped 6 bases and J dropped 6 bases, with 11 bases sitting between them. This CDR3 contains 13 residues. In DNA, the CDR3 is TGTGCCAGCAGAGCAGGGAGGGATGAAAAACTGTTTTTT. It translates to CASRAGRDEKLFF.

This rearrangement joins TRBV16 to TRBJ2-4, with D perhaps TRBD1 or TRBD2 (5 bases each). Trimming took 4 bases from V and 8 from J, leaving 18 bases between them. This CDR3 region has 15 residues. CDR1 and CDR2 from the germline V gene are KGHSY and FQNENV. CDR3 nucleotides: TGTGCCAGCAGCCCCATTGGAGGACAATTCGACATTCAGTACTTC. Translated: CASSPIGGQFDIQYF.

The rearrangement uses TRBV5-6 and TRBJ2-1; TRBD2 matches 11 bases. The V gene's germline CDR1 is SGHDT and CDR2 YYEEEE. The CDR3 is 17 amino acids. J lost 4 bases, V lost 1 base, and 7 bases had no gene match. In DNA form, the CDR3 reads TGTGCCAGCAGCTTGATACTAGCGGGAGTCGGTTACAATGAGCAGTTCTTC. It translates to CASSLILAGVGYNEQFF. Full variable domain (missing parts from reference TRBV5-6 and TRBJ2-1): DAGVTQSPTHLIKTRGQQVTLRCSPKSGHDTVSWYQQALGQGPQFIFQYYEEEERQRGNFPDRFSGHQFPNYSSELNVNALLLGDSALYLCASSLILAGVGYNEQFFGPGTRLTVL.

The chain employs TRBV27 and TRBJ1-2; D is possibly TRBD1 (5 bases). This CDR3 spans 13 amino acids. V lost 2 bases to trimming and J lost 7 bases, with 11 bases between them. Germline-derived CDR1 and CDR2 are MNHEY and SMNVEV (reference sequence). The CDR3: CASSLNRWGGYTF. The CDR3 coding sequence is TGTGCCAGCAGTTTAAACAGGTGGGGTGGCTACACCTTC.

The genes are TRBV7-9 and TRBJ2-5; D may correspond to TRBD1 or TRBD2 (6 bases each). CDR1 and CDR2 (germline): SEHNR, FQNEAQ (reference sequence). CDR3 length: 15 amino acids. V lost 5 bases and J lost 7, with 20 bases in between. DNA of the CDR3: TGTGCCAGCAGCCCCGAGGGGTCCAAGGGGGGGACCCAGTACTTC. It translates to CASSPEGSKGGTQYF.

The chain couples TRBV2 to TRBJ2-7, with a possible D match to TRBD2 (6 bases). Trimming took 3 bases from V and 3 from J, leaving 12 bases between them. The V gene's germline CDR1 is SNHLY and CDR2 FYNNEI. The CDR3 runs to 14 residues. CDR3 sequence reads: CASSDVAADYEQYF. CDR3 DNA sequence: TGTGCCAGCAGTGATGTAGCGGCAGACTACGAGCAGTACTTC.

The chain uses TRBV19 and TRBJ2-2; 13 nucleotides match TRBD2. Germline lookup yields CDR1 LNHDA and CDR2 SQIVND (reference sequence). The CDR3 consists of 16 residues. V lost 4 bases to trimming and J lost 1 base; unmatched junction nucleotides: 0. CDR3 sequence reads: CASSRLAGGNTGELFF. The CDR3 DNA reads TGTGCCAGTAGTAGACTAGCGGGAGGGAACACCGGGGAGCTGTTTTTT.

This clone has only one observation. The genes are TRBV27 and TRBJ2-5; 7 bases are a match to TRBD2. Trimming cost V 5 bases and J 7 bases; bases outside gene matches: 4. This CDR3 is built from 12 residues. Germline CDR1 MNHEY, CDR2 SMNVEV (reference sequence). The CDR3, as DNA: TGTGCCAGCAGTCTTCCGGGGGGGACCCAGTACTTC. Its translation: CASSLPGGTQYF.

This clone was detected only once. At the DNA level, this CDR3 is encoded by other sequences in the same sample as well. The J gene is TRBJ1-5, the V gene TRBV28; unclear D gene. CDR3 length: 13 amino acids. The V and J ends lost 3 bases and 2 bases respectively, with 5 bases between them. Germline CDR1 MDHEN, CDR2 SYDVKM. CDR3 sequence reads: CASSFIGNQPQHF. CDR3 bases: TGTGCCAGCAGTTTCATCGGCAATCAGCCCCAGCATTTT.

CDR3 sequence: CASSLWPDRATKARYGYTF. CDR3 coding DNA: TGTGCCAGCAGCTTATGGCCGGACAGGGCCACCAAGGCTCGATATGGCTACACCTTC. V and J are TRBV7-9 and TRBJ1-2; 8 nucleotides agree with TRBD1. The CDR3 spans 19 residues. J gave up 5 bases and V 2 bases, and 19 bases lay outside the gene matches. CDR1 is SEHNR and CDR2 is FQNEAQ in the germline V gene (reference sequence). The whole variable domain, filled in from reference TRBV7-9 and TRBJ1-2, reads DTGVSQNPRHKITKRGQNVTFRCDPISEHNRLYWYRQTLGQGPEFLTYFQNEAQLEKSRLLSDRFSAERPKGSFSTLEIQRTEQGDSAMYLCASSLWPDRATKARYGYTFGSGTRLTVV.

This chain connects TRBV28 to TRBJ1-2; D gene unclear. Germline V gene lookup returns CDR1 MDHEN and CDR2 SYDVKM. The CDR3 has 14 amino acids. V lost 5 bases to trimming and J lost 2 bases, with 12 bases between them. The CDR3 nucleotides read TGTGCCAGCAGTCCTCGGGCCCCAAACTATGGCTACACCTTC. This codes for CASSPRAPNYGYTF.

V gene TRBV27 combines with J gene TRBJ2-1; D possibly corresponds to TRBD1 (5 bases). Trimming shortened V by 5 bases and J by 8 bases, and 16 bases separated the two germline ends. This CDR3 contains 14 residues. The germline V gene encodes CDR1 MNHEY and CDR2 SMNVEV (reference sequence). The DNA for the CDR3 is TGTGCCAGCAGTCTCTTGGACACGCGGCATGAGCAGTTCTTC. This codes for CASSLLDTRHEQFF.

The chain joins TRBV9 to TRBJ1-4; D not resolved. Germline V CDR1 and CDR2: SGDLS, YYNGEE. Trimming cost V 3 bases and J 0 bases, with 12 bases left between them. The CDR3 is 16 amino acids. DNA for the CDR3: TGTGCCAGCAGCGCTCGGGAGGGAACAACTAATGAAAAACTGTTTTTT. It encodes CASSAREGTTNEKLFF.

This clone was recorded once. This chain uses TRBV5-4 with TRBJ2-1; D remains unclear. V dropped 6 bases and J dropped 7 bases, with 14 bases sitting between them. The germline V gene encodes CDR1 SGHNT and CDR2 YYREEE (reference sequence). The CDR3 length is 13 residues. The CDR3 coding sequence is TGTGCCAGCACCTATCGTCCACAGAATGAGCAGTTCTTC. Encoded protein: CASTYRPQNEQFF.

The CDR3: CASSFYPGGGISSVYEQYF. Written as DNA, the CDR3 is TGTGCCAGCAGTTTTTATCCGGGAGGAGGAATTTCCTCCGTCTACGAGCAGTACTTC. The chain employs TRBV27 and TRBJ2-7, with 7 bases identical to TRBD2. V shed 3 bases, J shed 3 bases, and the junction held 20 bases outside the gene matches. The CDR3 is 19 residues long. From germline, CDR1 is MNHEY and CDR2 SMNVEV (reference sequence).

This rearrangement joins TRBV2 to TRBJ1-1; D not resolved. This CDR3 is 13 amino acids long. CDR1 is SNHLY and CDR2 is FYNNEI in the germline V gene. Trimming stripped 2 bases from V and 0 bases from J, with 4 bases between. CDR3 loop: CASSENLNTEAFF. The DNA for the CDR3 is TGTGCCAGCAGTGAAAATTTGAACACTGAAGCTTTCTTT.

The rearrangement links TRBV18 to TRBJ1-2, with 10 bases lining up with TRBD1. This CDR3 region has 14 residues. Germline lookup yields CDR1 KGHSH and CDR2 LQKENI. The V and J ends lost 3 bases and 6 bases, in that order; junction bases with no gene match: 4. The CDR3 protein is CASSPGQGNHGYTF. As DNA, the CDR3 is TGTGCCAGCTCACCGGGACAGGGGAACCATGGCTACACCTTC.

This chain links TRBV7-3 with TRBJ1-2, with D possibly TRBD1 on 6 matching bases. Germline V gene sequence: CDR1 SGHTA, CDR2 FQGTGA. This CDR3 spans 13 amino acids. Trimming left V 4 bases short and J 4 bases short, with 10 bases between. CDR3 region: CASSSPTGYGYTF. Here the CDR3 DNA reads TGTGCCAGCAGCTCCCCGACAGGCTATGGCTACACCTTC.

The rearrangement links TRBV11-2 to TRBJ2-5, with D tentatively TRBD1 or TRBD2 (5 bases each). V was shortened by 2 bases and J by 5 bases, with 12 bases between the two germline ends. Germline CDR1 reads SGHAT; CDR2 reads FQNNGV. The CDR3 spans 14 residues. As DNA, the CDR3 is TGTGCCAGCAGCTTAATTACGGGGCTGGAGACCCAGTACTTC. The encoded protein is CASSLITGLETQYF.

This rearrangement joins TRBV5-5 to TRBJ1-2; tentative D call: TRBD1 (6 bases). Germline V CDR1 and CDR2: SGHKS, YYEKEE (reference sequence). CDR3 length: 11 amino acids. Trimming cost V 7 bases and J 8 bases, with 12 bases left between them. CDR3 sequence (DNA): TGTGCCAGCGGCACAGGGAGCGGCTACACCTTC. Protein: CASGTGSGYTF.

The V gene is TRBV5-4, the J gene TRBJ1-2, with TRBD1 matching over 7 bases. Trimming at V came to 2 bases and at J to 2 bases, leaving 6 bases not matched to a gene. Germline-derived CDR1 and CDR2 are SGHNT and YYREEE (reference sequence). This CDR3 comprises 15 residues. The CDR3 region is CASSFEQGWNYGYTF. Here the CDR3 DNA reads TGTGCCAGCAGCTTCGAACAGGGGTGGAACTATGGCTACACCTTC.